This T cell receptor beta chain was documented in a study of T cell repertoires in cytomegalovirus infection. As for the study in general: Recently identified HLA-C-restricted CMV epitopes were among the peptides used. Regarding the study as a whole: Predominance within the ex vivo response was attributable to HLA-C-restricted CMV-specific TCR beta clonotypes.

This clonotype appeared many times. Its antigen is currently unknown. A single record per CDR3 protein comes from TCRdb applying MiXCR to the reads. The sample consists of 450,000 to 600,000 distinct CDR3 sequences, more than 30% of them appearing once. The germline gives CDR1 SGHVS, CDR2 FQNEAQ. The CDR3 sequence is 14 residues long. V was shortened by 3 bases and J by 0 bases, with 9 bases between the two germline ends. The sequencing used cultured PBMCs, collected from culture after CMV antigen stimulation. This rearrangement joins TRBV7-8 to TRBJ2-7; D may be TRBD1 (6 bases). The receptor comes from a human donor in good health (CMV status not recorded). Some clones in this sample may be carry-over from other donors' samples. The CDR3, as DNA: TGTGCCAGCAGCTTTAGGACAGACTCCTACGAGCAGTACTTC. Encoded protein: CASSFRTDSYEQYF.